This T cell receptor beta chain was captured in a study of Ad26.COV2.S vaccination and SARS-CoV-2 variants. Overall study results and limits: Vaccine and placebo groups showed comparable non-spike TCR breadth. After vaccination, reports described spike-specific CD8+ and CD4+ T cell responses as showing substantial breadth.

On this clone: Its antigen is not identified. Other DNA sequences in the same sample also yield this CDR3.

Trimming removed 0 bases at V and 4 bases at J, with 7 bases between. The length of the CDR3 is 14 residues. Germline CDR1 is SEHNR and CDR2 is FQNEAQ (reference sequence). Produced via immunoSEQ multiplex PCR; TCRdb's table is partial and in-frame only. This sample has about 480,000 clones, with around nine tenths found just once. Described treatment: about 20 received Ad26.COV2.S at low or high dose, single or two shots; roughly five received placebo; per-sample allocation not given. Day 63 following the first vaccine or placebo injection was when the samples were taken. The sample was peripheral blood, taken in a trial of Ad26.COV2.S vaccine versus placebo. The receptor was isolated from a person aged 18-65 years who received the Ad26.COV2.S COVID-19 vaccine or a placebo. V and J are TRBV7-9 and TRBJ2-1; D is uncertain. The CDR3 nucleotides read TGTGCCAGCAGCTTAGCGGGATCATACAATGAGCAGTTCTTC. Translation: CASSLAGSYNEQFF.